This T cell receptor (beta chain) was profiled in a study of multiple sclerosis patients with progressive multifocal leukoencephalopathy (dated 2019 in TCRdb). A note on the overall study: Peripheral T and B cells were examined in MS patients who developed PML (4 under natalizumab, 1 after alemtuzumab) and in treated patients who did not develop PML. Two natalizumab-treated patients who later developed PML were followed longitudinally from before therapy through 6 and 12 months to PML onset. The study was designed to detect JC virus-specific or public T-cell expansions arising at the time of PML onset. Results and caveats for the whole study, not just this receptor: The analysis covered only peripheral blood, although cerebrospinal fluid or brain lymphocytes might be more informative for natalizumab-associated PML. TRB clones with frequency above 0.5% were observed only in PML patients, but the clones expanded at PML onset were found to be already present before and during natalizumab therapy. Lower normalized Shannon entropy suggested less diverse TRB repertoires in most PML patients, whereas the natalizumab-treated controls showed values near 1. At the time PML developed, no common TRBV or TRBJ gene usage or preferential TRBV-TRBJ pairings were detected. Because of the small, descriptive cohort, whether findings reflect JC virus infection or general immunocompromise remained unclear.

This clone appeared a single time. The clone's antigen remains unknown. No base quality information exists; no much larger clone differs at one position. Reading the label with the study, this specimen's time point is: approximately 12 months of natalizumab therapy. Explained via the paper, the treatment or condition label denotes: on natalizumab therapy at sampling. Controls were a few natalizumab-treated MS patients who did not develop PML, sampled longitudinally. Every listed patient had earlier received interferon beta, and every PML patient was female. At 6 and 12 months of natalizumab therapy, T1 and T2 blood samples were collected, respectively. Isolation of peripheral blood mononuclear cells was performed by Ficoll-Hypaque density gradient centrifugation. Per the germline V gene, MGHDK is the CDR1 and SYGVNS is the CDR2. There are 13 amino acids in the CDR3, from cysteine to phenylalanine inclusive. The sequence is cut down to CDR3 DNA, 39 bases in frame from base 1. Between the V and J ends, shortened by 7 bases and 1 base respectively, the junction contains 10 bases.

The immunoSEQ two-step multiplex PCR at survey-level depth was used to amplify TRB CDR3 regions from genomic DNA. To estimate template counts and remove amplification bias, each PCR was spiked with synthetic inline TR CDR3 controls covering all V-J pairings. Reads were processed so that amplification and sequencing bias were reduced, and quantification was performed against synthetic TR CDR3 analogs. The original methods were these. Raw data were processed in ImmunoSEQ Analyzer, with out-of-frame sequences and CDR3s containing stop codons removed, and genes were named according to IMGT nomenclature. Repertoire diversity was summarized as normalized Shannon entropy, defined as 1 minus Pielou's evenness. Two TRB sequences were counted as identical only if the two sequences had the same V gene, J gene and CDR3. Public PML clonotypes were defined as CDR3s shared by two or more PML-onset samples but absent from earlier samples, from controls, and from public databases. Positional CDR3 amino acid composition was analyzed in Skylign with the observed count method. TCRdb holds this immuneACCESS table with in-frame rearrangements only. Some clones are missing; in checked studies, unresolved V genes explain under half, and the rest has no known cause. For V, J and clone size, that table is used; D and trimming come from the DNA. The sample data list more than 20,000 clones, and 85% to 95% of these were observed just once. Around 2.4% of the sample goes to the ten largest clones.

The V and J segments used are TRBV25-1 and TRBJ1-1; the D gene is possibly TRBD1, with 5 bases matching. The sample consisted of PBMCs, taken from a patient treated with natalizumab. The sequence came from a man aged 25 to 40 with multiple sclerosis. The nucleotide sequence is given as TGTGCCAGCAATGGGGGATCGAACACTGAAGCTTTCTTT. Protein translation: CASNGGSNTEAFF.